A selection of T cell receptor beta chains follows, all from one sample in a study. TCRdb analysed the RT-PCR reads with MiXCR anew, one entry per CDR3 protein. The data contain about 680,000 distinct CDR3 sequences, approximately 15% of them singletons. The sample taken for sequencing was memory CD4+ T cells from blood. Source of these receptors: a female donor in good health, serving as a healthy control. The CDR3 runs from the conserved cysteine through the conserved F or W. Each record gives: V gene, clone size, J gene, D gene, CDR3 protein, CDR3 DNA. D genes are given only for firm matches. Clone size is shown for a subset of rows, as once, few, many or a class of expanded clone.

TRBV7-2,NA,TRBJ2-5,NA,CASRLPDQETQYF,TGTGCCAGCAGACTGCCAGACCAAGAGACCCAGTACTTC
TRBV9,few,TRBJ2-2,NA,CASRDRMNTGELFF,TGTGCCAGCAGAGACAGAATGAACACCGGGGAGCTGTTTTTT
TRBV4-2,NA,TRBJ1-5,NA,CASSPQDDQPQHF,TGTGCCAGCAGCCCACAGGATGATCAGCCCCAGCATTTT
TRBV30,NA,TRBJ2-7,TRBD1,CAWSGGQGREQYF,TGTGCCTGGAGTGGAGGACAGGGTAGAGAGCAGTACTTC
TRBV20-1,NA,TRBJ1-5,NA,CSAKKTYGDYEAQPHHF,TGCAGTGCTAAAAAGACATACGGCGACTATGAGGCTCAGCCCCATCATTTT
TRBV6-2/TRBV6-3,few,TRBJ1-1,TRBD1,CASIDRGNTEAFF,TGTGCCAGCATCGACAGGGGAAATACTGAAGCTTTCTTT
TRBV7-2,many,TRBJ2-3,NA,CASSSSSGYGSQYF,TGTGCCAGCAGCTCAAGTAGCGGATATGGGTCGCAGTATTTT
TRBV19,NA,TRBJ1-1,NA,CASSSGEGHTEAFF,TGTGCCAGTAGTTCCGGGGAGGGGCACACTGAAGCTTTCTTT
TRBV9,NA,TRBJ2-5,NA,CASSVVSSGGGETQYF,TGTGCCAGCAGCGTAGTGAGTAGCGGAGGGGGGGAGACCCAGTACTTC
TRBV2,few,TRBJ1-1,TRBD1,CASRATGQEDTEAFF,TGTGCCAGCAGGGCTACGGGACAGGAGGACACTGAAGCTTTCTTT
TRBV10-3,NA,TRBJ2-3,NA,CAISEGSRNTDTQYF,TGTGCCATCAGTGAGGGGAGCAGGAACACAGATACGCAGTATTTT
TRBV10-3,NA,TRBJ2-6,TRBD1,CATTGASSGANVLTF,TGTGCCACGACAGGGGCTTCCTCTGGGGCCAACGTCCTGACTTTC
TRBV20-1,NA,TRBJ2-5,NA,CSAYRDTLWETQYF,TGCAGTGCCTACCGGGACACTTTGTGGGAGACCCAGTACTTC
TRBV18,NA,TRBJ2-7,NA,CASSRGDSNYEQYF,TGTGCCAGCTCACGGGGGGACAGCAACTACGAGCAGTACTTC
TRBV10-2,few,TRBJ1-2,TRBD1,CASRPTGAGYTF,TGCGCCAGCAGACCGACAGGGGCGGGATACACCTTC
TRBV6-5,many,TRBJ2-7,TRBD1,CASSADRGAYEQYF,TGTGCCAGCAGTGCTGACAGGGGAGCCTACGAGCAGTACTTC
TRBV4-2,many,TRBJ2-1,TRBD2,CASSQDSGTRGGDEQFF,TGTGCCAGCAGCCAAGATAGTGGGACTAGAGGAGGGGATGAGCAGTTCTTC
TRBV6-5,NA,TRBJ1-4,TRBD1,CASSPRQGREKLFF,TGTGCCAGCAGCCCTAGACAGGGGCGCGAAAAACTGTTTTTT
TRBV21-1,few,TRBJ2-1,NA,CASSKRGMASGPSYNEQFF,TGTGCCAGCAGCAAAAGAGGAATGGCTAGCGGACCCTCCTACAATGAGCAGTTCTTC
TRBV10-3,many,TRBJ1-1,TRBD1,CAISEYDRGTEAFF,TGTGCCATCAGTGAGTACGACAGGGGCACTGAAGCTTTCTTT
TRBV24-1,many,TRBJ2-5,NA,CATSDPGAGTETQYF,TGTGCCACCAGTGACCCAGGGGCAGGGACAGAGACCCAGTACTTC
TRBV12-3/TRBV12-4,NA,TRBJ2-1,NA,CASRPPDYRGYNEQFF,TGTGCCAGCAGGCCGCCGGACTACCGGGGATACAATGAGCAGTTCTTC
TRBV20-1,NA,TRBJ1-5,NA,CSAATVHQPQHF,TGCAGTGCCGCAACAGTCCATCAGCCCCAGCATTTT
TRBV20-1,many,TRBJ2-7,NA,CSARDEGTYEQYF,TGCAGTGCTAGAGACGAGGGTACCTACGAGCAGTACTTC
TRBV20-1,NA,TRBJ2-1,TRBD2,CSARQRGGLAGVGSYNEQFF,TGCAGTGCTAGACAGAGGGGCGGACTAGCGGGAGTCGGCTCCTACAATGAGCAGTTCTTC
TRBV20-1,many,TRBJ2-3,TRBD1,CSASGTGGITDTQYF,TGCAGTGCTAGCGGGACAGGGGGCATCACAGATACGCAGTATTTT
TRBV11-2,few,TRBJ2-7,NA,CASSLGGVHSYEQYF,TGTGCCAGCAGCTTAGGCGGGGTTCACTCCTACGAGCAGTACTTC
TRBV21-1,NA,TRBJ2-5,NA,CASSSNRIQRETQYF,TGTGCCAGCAGCTCAAACCGGATCCAGCGGGAGACCCAGTACTTC
TRBV20-1,NA,TRBJ1-2,TRBD1,CSAREDRAWGYTF,TGCAGTGCTAGAGAGGACAGGGCGTGGGGCTACACCTTC
TRBV6-5,NA,TRBJ1-2,NA,CASRGGWHGYTF,TGTGCCAGTCGGGGCGGCTGGCATGGCTACACCTTC
TRBV20-1,NA,TRBJ1-1,TRBD1,CSAWTGGGNTEAFF,TGCAGTGCTTGGACAGGGGGCGGAAACACTGAAGCTTTCTTT
TRBV4-2,few,TRBJ2-5,NA,CASSQDLLIQETQYF,TGTGCCAGCAGCCAAGATTTGCTGATACAAGAGACCCAGTACTTC
TRBV11-2,NA,TRBJ2-1,NA,CASSKGGAGTYNEQFF,TGTGCCAGCAGCAAGGGGGGGGCGGGCACCTACAATGAGCAGTTCTTC